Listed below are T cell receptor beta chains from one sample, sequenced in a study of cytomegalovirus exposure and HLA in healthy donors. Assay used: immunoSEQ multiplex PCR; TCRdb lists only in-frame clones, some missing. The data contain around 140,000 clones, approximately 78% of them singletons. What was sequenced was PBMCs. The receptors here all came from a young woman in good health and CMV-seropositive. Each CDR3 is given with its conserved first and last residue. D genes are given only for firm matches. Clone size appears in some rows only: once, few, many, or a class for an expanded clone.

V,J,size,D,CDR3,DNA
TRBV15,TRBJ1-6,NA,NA,CATSREGGSGSPLHF,TGTGCCACCAGCAGAGAGGGAGGGTCGGGTTCACCCCTCCACTTT
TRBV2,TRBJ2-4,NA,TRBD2,CASTRSGGGKNIQYF,TGTGCCAGCACTAGATCGGGAGGAGGGAAAAACATTCAGTACTTC
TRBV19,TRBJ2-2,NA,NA,CASSDRNTGELFF,TGTGCCAGTAGTGACAGGAACACCGGGGAGCTGTTTTTT
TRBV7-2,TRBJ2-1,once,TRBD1,CASSSGQTQFF,TGTGCCAGCAGCTCGGGACAGACGCAGTTCTTC
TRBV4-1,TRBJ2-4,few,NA,CASSQGSAAGLAKNIQYF,TGCGCCAGCAGCCAAGGGTCGGCGGCAGGGCTAGCCAAAAACATTCAGTACTTC
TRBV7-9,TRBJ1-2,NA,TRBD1,CASSPKGQVYYGYTF,TGTGCCAGCAGCCCCAAGGGACAGGTCTACTATGGCTACACCTTC
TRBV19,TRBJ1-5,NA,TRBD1,CASSGGIQGKSNQPQHF,TGTGCCAGTAGTGGGGGGATACAGGGGAAGAGCAATCAGCCCCAGCATTTT
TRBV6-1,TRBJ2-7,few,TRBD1,CASSALGTGDLYEQYF,TGTGCCAGCAGTGCTTTAGGGACAGGGGATCTCTACGAGCAGTACTTC
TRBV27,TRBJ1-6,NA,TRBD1,CASSLSNRGAYNSPLHF,TGTGCCAGCAGTTTATCAAACAGGGGCGCCTATAATTCACCCCTCCACTTT
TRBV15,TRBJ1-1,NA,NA,CATSRDPKNLRTAPNTEAFF,TGTGCCACCAGCAGAGATCCCAAAAACCTCCGGACAGCGCCGAACACTGAAGCTTTCTTT
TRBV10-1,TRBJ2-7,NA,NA,CASSEPGSYEQYF,TGCGCCAGCAGTGAACCGGGTTCCTACGAGCAGTACTTC
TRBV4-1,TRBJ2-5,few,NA,CASSQVRVETQYF,TGCGCCAGCAGCCAGGTCAGGGTAGAGACCCAGTACTTC
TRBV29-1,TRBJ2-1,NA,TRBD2,CSVRTSGGNNEQFF,TGCAGCGTCCGGACTAGCGGAGGAAACAATGAGCAGTTCTTC
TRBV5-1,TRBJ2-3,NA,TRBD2,CASSWSGGHGDTQYF,TGCGCCAGCAGCTGGAGCGGGGGGCATGGAGATACGCAGTATTTT
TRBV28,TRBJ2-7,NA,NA,CASRTTPSYEQYF,TGTGCCAGCAGAACGACACCCTCCTACGAGCAGTACTTC
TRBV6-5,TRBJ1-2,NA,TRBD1,CASSYEGADYGYTF,TGTGCCAGCAGTTACGAGGGGGCTGACTATGGCTACACCTTC
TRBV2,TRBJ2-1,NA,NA,CASIVGGGTYNEQFF,TGTGCCAGCATAGTGGGCGGGGGCACCTACAATGAGCAGTTCTTC
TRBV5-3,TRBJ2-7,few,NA,CARSQGTKTYYEQYF,TGTGCCAGAAGCCAGGGTACTAAAACCTACTACGAGCAGTACTTC
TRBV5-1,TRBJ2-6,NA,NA,CASSLSQGANVLTF,TGCGCCAGCAGCTTATCTCAGGGGGCCAACGTCCTGACTTTC
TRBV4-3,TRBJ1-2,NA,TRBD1,CASSQDGGGLDYGYTF,TGCGCCAGCAGCCAAGATGGAGGGGGCTTGGACTATGGCTACACCTTC
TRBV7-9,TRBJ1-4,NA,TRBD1,CASSLGDRDFNNEKLFF,TGTGCCAGCAGCTTAGGGGACAGGGACTTTAATAATGAAAAACTGTTTTTT
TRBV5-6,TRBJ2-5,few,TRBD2,CASSLVSSGGQETQYF,TGTGCCAGCAGCTTGGTATCTAGCGGGGGGCAAGAGACCCAGTACTTC
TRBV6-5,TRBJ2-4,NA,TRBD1,CASNRGTGGLNIQYF,TGTGCCAGCAACAGAGGGACAGGGGGCTTGAACATTCAGTACTTC
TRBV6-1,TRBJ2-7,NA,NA,CASNSMGTSEQYF,TGTGCCAGCAACAGTATGGGGACATCCGAGCAGTACTTC
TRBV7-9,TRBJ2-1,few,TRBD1,CASSSEGTGDLDEQFF,TGTGCCAGCAGCTCCGAGGGGACAGGGGACTTGGATGAGCAGTTCTTC
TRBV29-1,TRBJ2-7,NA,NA,CSVEASYEQYF,TGCAGCGTTGAGGCTTCCTACGAGCAGTACTTC
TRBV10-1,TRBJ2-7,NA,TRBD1,CASRRDRSVYEQYF,TGCGCCAGCAGGCGGGACAGGAGCGTCTACGAGCAGTACTTC
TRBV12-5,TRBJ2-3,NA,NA,CASGLVLGTLDTDTQYF,TGTGCTAGTGGTTTGGTTCTCGGGACATTAGACACAGATACGCAGTATTTT
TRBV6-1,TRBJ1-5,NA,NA,CASSGNRDQPQHF,TGTGCCAGCAGTGGGAACAGAGATCAGCCCCAGCATTTT
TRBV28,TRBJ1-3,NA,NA,CASSFSLGQSSGNTIYF,TGTGCCAGCAGTTTCTCCCTAGGACAGAGCTCTGGAAACACCATATATTTT
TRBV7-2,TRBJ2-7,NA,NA,CASSSNRGEQYF,TGTGCCAGCAGCTCAAATCGGGGGGAGCAGTACTTC